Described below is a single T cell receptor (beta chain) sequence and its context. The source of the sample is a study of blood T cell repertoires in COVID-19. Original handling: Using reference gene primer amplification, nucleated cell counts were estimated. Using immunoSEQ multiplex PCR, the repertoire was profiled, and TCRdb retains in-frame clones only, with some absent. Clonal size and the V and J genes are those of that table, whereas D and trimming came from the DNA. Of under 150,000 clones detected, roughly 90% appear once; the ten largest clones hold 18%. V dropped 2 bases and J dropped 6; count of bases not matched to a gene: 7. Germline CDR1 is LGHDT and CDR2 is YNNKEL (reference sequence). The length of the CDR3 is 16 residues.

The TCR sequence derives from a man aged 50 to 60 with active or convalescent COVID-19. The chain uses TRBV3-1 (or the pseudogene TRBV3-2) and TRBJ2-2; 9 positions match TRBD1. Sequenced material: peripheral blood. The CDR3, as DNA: TGTGCCAGCAGCCAAATGCAACAGGGGGCGGCCGGGGAGCTGTTTTTT. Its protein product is CASSQMQQGAAGELFF.